The T cell receptor (beta chain) described here comes from a study of T cell changes during pregnancy in multiple sclerosis. The table came from immunoSEQ multiplex PCR; TCRdb's copy has only in-frame clones and leaves some out. The sample shows roughly 40,000 clones, 80% to 90% of them seen only once. After removal of 8 bases from V and 0 bases from J, the junction contained 9 bases not matched to a gene. CDR1 and CDR2 from the germline V gene are MNHNS and SASEGT. The CDR3 is 15 amino acids. This clonotype originated in a female donor with multiple sclerosis, enrolled in a pregnancy study. The V gene is TRBV6-1, the J gene TRBJ1-1; TRBD1 matches 7 bases. The material was CD4+ T cells from peripheral blood mononuclear cells, obtained in the first trimester of pregnancy. The CDR3 spells CASDDLGGVNTEAFF. The CDR3 DNA reads as TGTGCCAGCGATGATTTAGGGGGCGTGAACACTGAAGCTTTCTTT.